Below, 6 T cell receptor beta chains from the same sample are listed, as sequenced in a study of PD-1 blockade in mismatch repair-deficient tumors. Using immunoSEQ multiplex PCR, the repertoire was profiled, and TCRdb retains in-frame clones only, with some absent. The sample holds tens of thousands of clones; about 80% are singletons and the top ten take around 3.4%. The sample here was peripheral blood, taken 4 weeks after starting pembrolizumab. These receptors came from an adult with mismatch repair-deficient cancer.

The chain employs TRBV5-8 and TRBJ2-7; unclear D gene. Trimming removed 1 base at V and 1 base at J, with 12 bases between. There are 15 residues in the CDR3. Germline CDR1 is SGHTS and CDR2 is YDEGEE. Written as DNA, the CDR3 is TGTGCCAGCAGCTTGTCGGGCGTGCCTTCCTACGAGCAGTACTTC. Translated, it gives CASSLSGVPSYEQYF.

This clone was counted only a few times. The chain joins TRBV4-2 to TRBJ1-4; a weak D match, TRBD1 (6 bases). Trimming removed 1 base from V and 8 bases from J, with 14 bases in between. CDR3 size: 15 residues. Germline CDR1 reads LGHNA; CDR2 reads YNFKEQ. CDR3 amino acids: CASSQVSQGIEKLFF. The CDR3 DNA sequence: TGTGCCAGCAGCCAAGTATCACAGGGCATCGAAAAACTGTTTTTT.

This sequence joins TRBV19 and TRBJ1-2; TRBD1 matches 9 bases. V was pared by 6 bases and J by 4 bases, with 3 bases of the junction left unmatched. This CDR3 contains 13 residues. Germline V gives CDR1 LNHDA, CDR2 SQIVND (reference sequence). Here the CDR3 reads CASRETGGYGYTF. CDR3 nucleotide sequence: TGTGCCAGTAGAGAGACAGGGGGCTATGGCTACACCTTC.

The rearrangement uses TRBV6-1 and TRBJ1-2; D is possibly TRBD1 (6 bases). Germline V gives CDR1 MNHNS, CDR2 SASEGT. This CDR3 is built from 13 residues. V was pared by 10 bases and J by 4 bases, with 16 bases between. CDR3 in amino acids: CAIKGGLSYGYTF. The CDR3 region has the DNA TGTGCCATCAAGGGGGGTTTATCCTATGGCTACACCTTC.

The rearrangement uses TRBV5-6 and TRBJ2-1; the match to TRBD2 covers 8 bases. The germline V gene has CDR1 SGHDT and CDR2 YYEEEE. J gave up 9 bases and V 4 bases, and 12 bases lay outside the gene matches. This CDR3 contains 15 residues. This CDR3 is CASSPLGVAGFEQFF. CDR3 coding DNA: TGTGCCAGCAGCCCACTAGGTGTAGCGGGATTTGAGCAGTTCTTC.

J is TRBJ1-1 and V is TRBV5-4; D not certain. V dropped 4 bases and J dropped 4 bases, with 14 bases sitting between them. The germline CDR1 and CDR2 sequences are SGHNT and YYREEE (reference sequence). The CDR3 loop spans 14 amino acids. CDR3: CASSTGNGGTEAFF. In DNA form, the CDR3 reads TGTGCCAGCAGCACCGGAAATGGAGGCACTGAAGCTTTCTTT.